Shown below are 18 T cell receptor beta chains from a single sample sequenced in a study of regulatory T cells in long-lasting Graves disease. As to time point: persistent/refractory GD, antithyroid drugs over 5 years with positive TRAb. RNA isolated from PBMCs was used to make the TCR library. CDR3-region Arm-PCR and iRepertoire HTBI primers produced the TCR beta libraries. TCRdb ran MiXCR on the multiplex PCR reads and lists one entry per CDR3 protein. The table records about 290,000 distinct CDR3 sequences, roughly 21% of them present only once. The source material was peripheral blood mononuclear cells (PBMCs), sampled when the disease was refractory, from a patient treated with antithyroid drugs. The receptors derive from a female donor with Graves disease.

This clonotype came up a few times. The genes are TRBV29-1 and TRBJ2-1; possibly TRBD2 for D (6 bases). The length of the CDR3 is 15 residues. V lost 5 bases and J lost 7, with 21 bases in between. The germline V gene encodes CDR1 SQVTM and CDR2 ANQGSEA. The CDR3 nucleotides read TGCAGCGTTAATCCAAGACTTCTTGCGGGGAATGAGCAGTTCTTC. Amino acids: CSVNPRLLAGNEQFF.

The table lists this clonotype with a few counts. This chain connects TRBV9 to TRBJ2-3; D gene uncertain. Germline CDR1 SGDLS, CDR2 YYNGEE. V shed 6 bases and J shed 1 base, with 15 bases lying between them. CDR3 length: 15 amino acids. The CDR3 DNA is TGTGCCAGCAATCCCGTGGGAACGGGCACAGATACGCAGTATTTT. As protein: CASNPVGTGTDTQYF.

CDR3 sequence reads: CASSYHQGGNTEAFF. In DNA, the CDR3 is TGTGCCAGCAGTTACCATCAGGGCGGGAACACTGAAGCTTTCTTT. The V call is TRBV6-5, the J call TRBJ1-1; D possibly corresponds to TRBD1 (5 bases). This CDR3 has 15 amino acids. The germline gives CDR1 MNHEY, CDR2 SVGAGI. The V end lost 2 bases, the J end lost 1 base, and 11 bases lay between the germline ends.

This clonotype was counted ten times or more. CDR3 residues: CASSEDPRAGETQYF. For the CDR3, the DNA is TGTGCCAGCAGTGAAGACCCCCGGGCAGGGGAGACCCAGTACTTC. V usage is TRBV2 and J usage is TRBJ2-5; TRBD1 might be the D (5 bases). The germline V gene encodes CDR1 SNHLY and CDR2 FYNNEI. V lost 1 base and J 5 bases, leaving 14 bases between the germline ends. There are 15 residues in the CDR3.

The chain links TRBV7-8 to TRBJ2-7; 9 nucleotides agree with TRBD1. This CDR3 has 15 residues. Germline trimming cut 6 bases from V and 5 bases from J; bases unmatched to any gene: 11. Germline CDR1 reads SGHVS; CDR2 reads FQNEAQ. CDR3 coding DNA: TGTGCCAGCAGGGGAGCCGGGACAGGGCACCACGAGCAGTACTTC. Its translation is CASRGAGTGHHEQYF.

V and J are TRBV20-1 and TRBJ1-1, with D possibly TRBD1 on 5 matching bases. CDR1 is DFQATT, CDR2 SNEGSKA, per germline (reference sequence). V was pared by 5 bases and J by 2 bases, with 12 bases between. The CDR3 is 13 residues long. The DNA for the CDR3 is TGCAGTGCTTTCGGGGGGAGAAACACTGAAGCTTTCTTT. This sequence encodes CSAFGGRNTEAFF.

The chain has TRBV6-5 and TRBJ2-1; D not resolved. The ends were cut back, 0 bases at V and 3 bases at J, with 3 bases in the middle. Germline V lookup: CDR1 MNHEY, CDR2 SVGAGI. The CDR3 spans 13 residues. CDR3 sequence (DNA): TGTGCCAGCAGTTACTCGAACTACAATGAGCAGTTCTTC. Encoded protein: CASSYSNYNEQFF.

This clonotype was found a few times. The V and J genes are TRBV18 and TRBJ2-1, with TRBD2 identical over 7 bases. CDR1 and CDR2 (germline): KGHSH, LQKENI. The V and J ends lost 3 bases and 14 bases, in that order; junction bases with no gene match: 13. The CDR3 runs 14 residues. For the CDR3, the DNA is TGTGCCAGCTCACCGGAGTGGCTAGCGGAGAGGAAGTTCTTC. It is translated as CASSPEWLAERKFF.

The table lists this clonotype with a few counts. The chain couples TRBV19 to TRBJ2-2; TRBD2 aligns across 14 bases. V lost 7 bases, J lost 4 bases, and 11 bases stayed unmatched. Germline V gene sequence: CDR1 LNHDA, CDR2 SQIVND (reference sequence). The CDR3 length is 18 residues. The CDR3 sequence is CASTEMGLAGVGTGELFF. The CDR3 DNA follows: TGTGCCAGTACCGAAATGGGACTAGCGGGGGTGGGCACCGGGGAGCTGTTTTTT.

This clonotype was observed a handful of times. The V gene is TRBV7-9, the J gene TRBJ2-2, with D possibly being TRBD2 (6 bases). The germline V gene encodes CDR1 SEHNR and CDR2 FQNEAQ (reference sequence). V was pared by 5 bases and J by 6 bases, with 16 bases between. This CDR3 is 15 amino acids long. The CDR3 DNA sequence: TGTGCCAGCAGCCCCCGGACTATTGGGGCCGGGGAGCTGTTTTTT. Its protein product is CASSPRTIGAGELFF. Drawing the rest from reference TRBV7-9 and TRBJ2-2, the complete variable domain is DTGVSQNPRHKITKRGQNVTFRCDPISEHNRLYWYRQTLGQGPEFLTYFQNEAQLEKSRLLSDRFSAERPKGSFSTLEIQRTEQGDSAMYLCASSPRTIGAGELFFGEGSRLTVL.

This clonotype was seen ten or more times. The V gene is TRBV20-1, the J gene TRBJ2-7; D is possibly TRBD2 (5 bases). V was trimmed by 0 bases and J by 5 bases, leaving 17 bases between them. Germline CDR1 reads DFQATT; CDR2 reads SNEGSKA (reference sequence). The CDR3 contains 15 residues. As DNA, the CDR3 is TGCAGTGCTAGAGAGTCACCTATGACTATCGACGAGCAGTACTTC. Encoded protein: CSARESPMTIDEQYF.

This clonotype occurred a few times. The chain recombines TRBV15 with TRBJ2-1; D is undetermined. V was shortened by 5 bases and J by 0 bases, with 8 bases between the two germline ends. CDR1 is LNHNV and CDR2 is YYDKDF in the germline V gene (reference sequence). The CDR3 totals 14 residues. In DNA, the CDR3 is TGTGCCACCAGCGTACAGCGCTCCTACAATGAGCAGTTCTTC. Amino acids: CATSVQRSYNEQFF.

This clonotype was picked up many times. J is TRBJ2-7 and V is TRBV20-1; the match to TRBD2 covers 13 bases. The V segment lost 1 base and the J segment 2 bases; nucleotides outside the gene matches: 2. This CDR3 has 15 amino acids. CDR1 is DFQATT, CDR2 SNEGSKA, per germline (reference sequence). The CDR3 protein is CSARGTSGSTYEQYF. CDR3 bases: TGCAGTGCTAGAGGGACTAGCGGGAGTACCTACGAGCAGTACTTC.

This clonotype occurred many times. This chain uses TRBV7-6 with TRBJ1-2, with a weak D call TRBD1 (5 bases). The germline gives CDR1 SGHVS, CDR2 FNYEAQ. V was cut by 5 bases and J by 8 bases, with 15 bases left in between. CDR3 size: 13 residues. The CDR3 loop is CASSPGQGLGYTF. The CDR3 DNA reads as TGTGCCAGCAGCCCCGGGCAGGGATTAGGCTACACCTTC.

The V gene is TRBV6-1, the J gene TRBJ2-7, with D perhaps matching TRBD2 (5 bases). CDR1 and CDR2 (germline): MNHNS, SASEGT. V lost 5 bases and J 2 bases, leaving 10 bases between the germline ends. The CDR3 consists of 13 residues. Here the CDR3 reads CASSTPTTYEQYF. The CDR3 coding sequence is TGTGCCAGCAGTACTCCGACTACCTACGAGCAGTACTTC.

This clonotype appeared a few times. This chain joins TRBV9 and TRBJ2-4; 13 bases are a match to TRBD2. CDR3 size: 13 residues. Per the germline V gene, CDR1 is SGDLS and CDR2 is YYNGEE. V was clipped by 3 bases and J by 14 bases; unmatched bases: 5. The CDR3 DNA sequence: TGTGCCAGCAGCGCCGGACTAGCGGGAGAGAAGTACTTC. Amino acid sequence: CASSAGLAGEKYF.

This clonotype was observed many times. The CDR3 sequence: CASSAGTERGKPQHF. The CDR3 DNA follows: TGTGCCAGCAGTGCCGGGACAGAGAGGGGAAAGCCCCAGCATTTT. This rearrangement joins TRBV28 to TRBJ1-5, with 7 bases lining up with TRBD1. V was pared by 5 bases and J by 8 bases, with 12 bases of the junction left unmatched. Germline V gene data show CDR1 as MDHEN and CDR2 as SYDVKM. The CDR3 consists of 15 residues.

V and J are TRBV20-1 and TRBJ2-5; the match to TRBD2 covers 9 bases. In germline, CDR1 is DFQATT, CDR2 SNEGSKA (reference sequence). V was clipped by 3 bases and J by 1 base; unmatched bases: 6. The CDR3 loop spans 15 amino acids. The CDR3 DNA sequence: TGCAGTGCTAGTGGGGCTAGCGGGGCCCAAGAGACCCAGTACTTC. Translation gives CSASGASGAQETQYF.